A selection of T cell receptor beta chains follows, all from one sample in a study of cytomegalovirus exposure and HLA in healthy donors. Here immunoSEQ multiplex PCR was the method, and the copy in TCRdb shows in-frame clones only, minus some. The data show about 210,000 clones, about 84% seen once. Sequenced: PBMCs. The source is a woman aged 25-40 years in good health and CMV-seropositive. CDR3s include the opening cysteine and the closing phenylalanine or tryptophan. Each record gives: J gene, D gene, V gene, clone size, CDR3 DNA, CDR3 protein. D genes are given only for firm matches. Not every row has a clone size; where given, it reads once, few, many or a size class.

J gene: TRBJ2-5
D gene: NA
V gene: TRBV5-6
clone size: NA
CDR3 DNA: TGTGCCAGCAAGCCAGTTGGACAGGCGGGGGAGACCCAGTACTTC
CDR3 protein: CASKPVGQAGETQYF

J gene: TRBJ1-4
D gene: TRBD1
V gene: TRBV7-2
clone size: NA
CDR3 DNA: TGTGCCAGCAGCTTGGACAGGGGGACTGAAAAACTGTTTTTT
CDR3 protein: CASSLDRGTEKLFF

J gene: TRBJ2-7
D gene: NA
V gene: TRBV4-1
clone size: NA
CDR3 DNA: TGCGCCAGCAGCCAAGAATGGTACGGGAGCTCCTACGAGCAGTACTTC
CDR3 protein: CASSQEWYGSSYEQYF

J gene: TRBJ1-4
D gene: NA
V gene: TRBV7-2
clone size: NA
CDR3 DNA: TGTGCCAGCAGCATCATTCGACAGGAAAGTCTGTTTTTT
CDR3 protein: CASSIIRQESLFF

J gene: TRBJ1-4
D gene: NA
V gene: TRBV28
clone size: NA
CDR3 DNA: TGTGCCAGCAGTTTTTCCCCAGGGTTTAATGAAAAACTGTTTTTT
CDR3 protein: CASSFSPGFNEKLFF

J gene: TRBJ1-6
D gene: NA
V gene: TRBV5-6
clone size: NA
CDR3 DNA: TGTGCCAGCAGGCGGGGGTGGGATTCACCCCTCCACTTT
CDR3 protein: CASRRGWDSPLHF

J gene: TRBJ2-1
D gene: NA
V gene: TRBV13
clone size: NA
CDR3 DNA: TGTGCCAGCAGCTTAAGTGGGAGGACCTACAATGAGCAGTTCTTC
CDR3 protein: CASSLSGRTYNEQFF

J gene: TRBJ2-2
D gene: TRBD2
V gene: TRBV6-4
clone size: NA
CDR3 DNA: TGTGCCAGCAGTGGGGGAGGGAGGGCAGGGGAGCTGTTTTTT
CDR3 protein: CASSGGGRAGELFF

J gene: TRBJ2-3
D gene: TRBD2
V gene: TRBV4-3
clone size: NA
CDR3 DNA: TGCGCCAGCAGCTATGGACTAGCGGGAGTCACAGATACGCAGTATTTT
CDR3 protein: CASSYGLAGVTDTQYF

J gene: TRBJ2-5
D gene: NA
V gene: TRBV6-6
clone size: NA
CDR3 DNA: TGTGCCAGCAGTTCCGAATCGACAGGTTCCGAGACCCAGTACTTC
CDR3 protein: CASSSESTGSETQYF

J gene: TRBJ1-1
D gene: NA
V gene: TRBV2
clone size: NA
CDR3 DNA: TGTGCCAGCAGTGAAAGGTCGAGGTCGAAGGCTTTCTTT
CDR3 protein: CASSERSRSKAFF

J gene: TRBJ2-3
D gene: NA
V gene: TRBV7-2
clone size: NA
CDR3 DNA: TGTGCCAGCAGCTTTACCGGGGGTACGCAGTATTTT
CDR3 protein: CASSFTGGTQYF

J gene: TRBJ2-7
D gene: TRBD1
V gene: TRBV2
clone size: NA
CDR3 DNA: TGTGCCAGCAGTGGGGGACAGGTCCCCTACGAGCAGTACTTC
CDR3 protein: CASSGGQVPYEQYF

J gene: TRBJ1-1
D gene: TRBD1
V gene: TRBV5-1
clone size: NA
CDR3 DNA: TGCGCCAGCAGCTTAACAGGGGAGACTGAAGCTTTCTTT
CDR3 protein: CASSLTGETEAFF

J gene: TRBJ1-5
D gene: NA
V gene: TRBV28
clone size: NA
CDR3 DNA: TGTGCCAGCAGTGGGCTAGGGAGGGGATTTTATAGCAATCAGCCCCAGCATTTT
CDR3 protein: CASSGLGRGFYSNQPQHF

J gene: TRBJ2-7
D gene: NA
V gene: TRBV4-3
clone size: NA
CDR3 DNA: TGCGCCAGCAGCCAAGTCTTGGGCGGGGTCGAGCAGTACTTC
CDR3 protein: CASSQVLGGVEQYF

J gene: TRBJ1-1
D gene: TRBD1
V gene: TRBV30
clone size: NA
CDR3 DNA: TGTGCCTCCTCCGGGACAGGGGGCTTATCATCTAATCGGGGAGCTTTCTTT
CDR3 protein: CASSGTGGLSSNRGAFF

J gene: TRBJ1-3
D gene: TRBD1
V gene: TRBV28
clone size: NA
CDR3 DNA: TGTGCCAGCAGGGACTTAGGACAGGTCTCTGGAAACACCATATATTTT
CDR3 protein: CASRDLGQVSGNTIYF

J gene: TRBJ2-5
D gene: NA
V gene: TRBV5-4
clone size: NA
CDR3 DNA: TGTGCCAGCAGCTTGACAGCAAGTCAAGAGACCCAGTACTTC
CDR3 protein: CASSLTASQETQYF

J gene: TRBJ2-2
D gene: NA
V gene: TRBV21-1
clone size: NA
CDR3 DNA: TGTGCCAGCAGCCCCGGGGCCGGGGAGCTGTTTTTT
CDR3 protein: CASSPGAGELFF

J gene: TRBJ2-5
D gene: TRBD1
V gene: TRBV29-1
clone size: NA
CDR3 DNA: TGCAGCGTTGGGGTGACAGGGGGCCGGGAGGCCCAGTACTTC
CDR3 protein: CSVGVTGGREAQYF

J gene: TRBJ1-2
D gene: NA
V gene: TRBV2
clone size: NA
CDR3 DNA: TGTGCCAGCCGAGAGGCGATAGACTATGGCTACACCTTC
CDR3 protein: CASREAIDYGYTF

J gene: TRBJ2-5
D gene: TRBD1
V gene: TRBV6-6
clone size: few
CDR3 DNA: TGTGCCAGCAGTTACGTCAGGGGGCGCGACGAGACCCAGTACTTC
CDR3 protein: CASSYVRGRDETQYF

J gene: TRBJ2-7
D gene: TRBD2
V gene: TRBV4-2
clone size: once
CDR3 DNA: TGTGCCAGCAGCCAAGATCTAGCGGGGCTCTCCTACGAGCAGTACTTC
CDR3 protein: CASSQDLAGLSYEQYF

J gene: TRBJ2-2
D gene: TRBD2
V gene: TRBV7-2
clone size: NA
CDR3 DNA: TGTGCCAGCAGCGGACGGGGGGTAGCGGACACCGGGGAGCTGTTTTTT
CDR3 protein: CASSGRGVADTGELFF

J gene: TRBJ1-2
D gene: NA
V gene: TRBV6-1
clone size: few
CDR3 DNA: TGTGCCAGCAGTGTTTCGTTTCGTGCGGCCCTCCAGCGGGTTGGCTACACCTTC
CDR3 protein: CASSVSFRAALQRVGYTF

J gene: TRBJ1-1
D gene: NA
V gene: TRBV25-1
clone size: NA
CDR3 DNA: TGTGCCAGCAGTTTGGGGGGGGCGGCCACTGAAGCTTTCTTT
CDR3 protein: CASSLGGAATEAFF

J gene: TRBJ2-7
D gene: TRBD2
V gene: TRBV5-5
clone size: NA
CDR3 DNA: TGTGCCAGCAGCCAAAGGACTAGCGGTTCCTACGAGCAGTACTTC
CDR3 protein: CASSQRTSGSYEQYF

J gene: TRBJ2-7
D gene: NA
V gene: TRBV28
clone size: NA
CDR3 DNA: TGTGCCAGCAGCCTCTCTCAGCGGACCTACGAGCAGTACTTC
CDR3 protein: CASSLSQRTYEQYF

J gene: TRBJ2-5
D gene: NA
V gene: TRBV4-1
clone size: few
CDR3 DNA: TGCGCCAGCAGCCAACGAGTCCAAGAGACCCAGTACTTC
CDR3 protein: CASSQRVQETQYF

J gene: TRBJ1-5
D gene: NA
V gene: TRBV29-1
clone size: once
CDR3 DNA: TGCAGCGTTGAGCGGGTGAAGGGGGTGGGCAATCAGCCCCAGCATTTT
CDR3 protein: CSVERVKGVGNQPQHF

J gene: TRBJ2-2
D gene: NA
V gene: TRBV4-1
clone size: NA
CDR3 DNA: TGCGCCAGCAGCCGGACAGTCCCAAACACCGGGGAGCTGTTTTTT
CDR3 protein: CASSRTVPNTGELFF

J gene: TRBJ1-5
D gene: NA
V gene: TRBV7-2
clone size: NA
CDR3 DNA: TGTGCCAGCAGCTTAGACAGGGTTGCCAATCAGCCCCAGCATTTT
CDR3 protein: CASSLDRVANQPQHF

J gene: TRBJ1-2
D gene: TRBD1
V gene: TRBV7-8
clone size: NA
CDR3 DNA: TGTGCCAGCAGCTTAGTAGGACAGGGGGTCGGCTACACCTTC
CDR3 protein: CASSLVGQGVGYTF

J gene: TRBJ1-6
D gene: TRBD1
V gene: TRBV11-2
clone size: NA
CDR3 DNA: TGTGCCAGCAGCGACGGGACAGGCCTTAGCTCCTATAATTCACCCCTCCACTTT
CDR3 protein: CASSDGTGLSSYNSPLHF

J gene: TRBJ1-5
D gene: NA
V gene: TRBV19
clone size: NA
CDR3 DNA: TGTGCCAGTAAAGGGGCCGTCGCTCAGCCCCAGCATTTT
CDR3 protein: CASKGAVAQPQHF

J gene: TRBJ1-1
D gene: TRBD1
V gene: TRBV27
clone size: few
CDR3 DNA: TGTGCCAGCATCGACAGGGACCGGAACACTGAAGCTTTCTTT
CDR3 protein: CASIDRDRNTEAFF

J gene: TRBJ1-4
D gene: TRBD1
V gene: TRBV28
clone size: NA
CDR3 DNA: TGTGCCAGCAGTTTTCTTGGGACAGGGGCAACTAATGAAAAACTGTTTTTT
CDR3 protein: CASSFLGTGATNEKLFF

J gene: TRBJ2-3
D gene: TRBD2
V gene: TRBV29-1
clone size: NA
CDR3 DNA: TGCAGCGTTGAAGCCCGCCAGCGGGGGGAGACGCAGTATTTT
CDR3 protein: CSVEARQRGETQYF

J gene: TRBJ2-7
D gene: TRBD1
V gene: TRBV5-6
clone size: NA
CDR3 DNA: TGTGCCAGCGGGGACCGGGACAGACTCTCCTACGAGCAGTACTTC
CDR3 protein: CASGDRDRLSYEQYF

J gene: TRBJ1-1
D gene: TRBD1
V gene: TRBV28
clone size: once
CDR3 DNA: TGTGCCAGCAGGCAGGACAGGGTAAACACTGAAGCTTTCTTT
CDR3 protein: CASRQDRVNTEAFF

J gene: TRBJ2-2
D gene: NA
V gene: TRBV6-1
clone size: NA
CDR3 DNA: TGTGCCAGCAGTGAAGTGTTTTCTATCCCCGGGGAGCTGTTTTTT
CDR3 protein: CASSEVFSIPGELFF

J gene: TRBJ1-4
D gene: TRBD1
V gene: TRBV7-8
clone size: NA
CDR3 DNA: TGTGCCAGCAGCTTAGCTGGGACAGGGATTGAAAAACTGTTTTTT
CDR3 protein: CASSLAGTGIEKLFF

J gene: TRBJ1-3
D gene: NA
V gene: TRBV2
clone size: NA
CDR3 DNA: TGTGCCAGCATCCCCGGCCCGGGATCGGGCGGAAACACCATATATTTT
CDR3 protein: CASIPGPGSGGNTIYF

J gene: TRBJ2-3
D gene: TRBD1
V gene: TRBV5-1
clone size: NA
CDR3 DNA: TGCGCCAGCAGCTCCCGGGACAGGGCCGGAGATACGCAGTATTTT
CDR3 protein: CASSSRDRAGDTQYF

J gene: TRBJ2-1
D gene: TRBD2
V gene: TRBV7-9
clone size: NA
CDR3 DNA: TGTGCCAGCAGCTTACCCTTGACTAGCGGGGGATGGAATGAGCAGTTCTTC
CDR3 protein: CASSLPLTSGGWNEQFF

J gene: TRBJ2-5
D gene: NA
V gene: TRBV5-4
clone size: NA
CDR3 DNA: TGTGCCAGCAGCTTGAAGGGGGATCTCCAAGAGACCCAGTACTTC
CDR3 protein: CASSLKGDLQETQYF

J gene: TRBJ1-1
D gene: NA
V gene: TRBV28
clone size: NA
CDR3 DNA: TGTGCCAGCATTCCGAGGATGAACACTGAAGCTTTCTTT
CDR3 protein: CASIPRMNTEAFF

J gene: TRBJ2-3
D gene: TRBD2
V gene: TRBV6-6
clone size: NA
CDR3 DNA: TGTGCCAGCAGCTTAGCGGGACTTTTCACAGATACGCAGTATTTT
CDR3 protein: CASSLAGLFTDTQYF

J gene: TRBJ2-1
D gene: NA
V gene: TRBV28
clone size: NA
CDR3 DNA: TGTGCCAGCAGTTCCCGAGATGAGCAGTTCTTC
CDR3 protein: CASSSRDEQFF

J gene: TRBJ2-6
D gene: NA
V gene: TRBV9
clone size: NA
CDR3 DNA: TGTGCCAGCAGCGTAGCTACGGACAACTCTGGGGCCAACGTCCTGACTTTC
CDR3 protein: CASSVATDNSGANVLTF

J gene: TRBJ2-3
D gene: TRBD1
V gene: TRBV5-1
clone size: NA
CDR3 DNA: TGCGCCAGCAGGGTCGGACAGGGTCCCTCCAATACGCAGTATTTT
CDR3 protein: CASRVGQGPSNTQYF

J gene: TRBJ2-7
D gene: TRBD1
V gene: TRBV28
clone size: NA
CDR3 DNA: TGTGCCAGCAGCCTAGAGGGACAGGGACGATCTTACGAGCAGTACTTC
CDR3 protein: CASSLEGQGRSYEQYF

J gene: TRBJ1-1
D gene: NA
V gene: TRBV28
clone size: NA
CDR3 DNA: TGTGCCAGCAGTTTAACCGGCCCGGGGGGGGCGAACACTGAAGCTTTCTTT
CDR3 protein: CASSLTGPGGANTEAFF

J gene: TRBJ1-3
D gene: NA
V gene: TRBV6-4
clone size: NA
CDR3 DNA: TGTGCCAGCAGCGGGGGACGTACCTCTGGAAACACCATATATTTT
CDR3 protein: CASSGGRTSGNTIYF

J gene: TRBJ2-3
D gene: TRBD2
V gene: TRBV29-1
clone size: NA
CDR3 DNA: TGCAGCGTTGCTAGCGGGAGTCAGGCAGATACGCAGTATTTT
CDR3 protein: CSVASGSQADTQYF

J gene: TRBJ1-2
D gene: NA
V gene: TRBV5-1
clone size: few
CDR3 DNA: TGCGCCAGCAGCTTGGGAACAGGCGGGGGCTATGGCTACACCTTC
CDR3 protein: CASSLGTGGGYGYTF

J gene: TRBJ1-2
D gene: NA
V gene: TRBV30
clone size: few
CDR3 DNA: TGTGCCTGGAGTGTTGGGAGTAACTATGGCTACACCTTC
CDR3 protein: CAWSVGSNYGYTF

J gene: TRBJ1-4
D gene: NA
V gene: TRBV2
clone size: NA
CDR3 DNA: TGTGCCAGCAGTGATACAGGCGCAACTAATGAAAAACTGTTTTTT
CDR3 protein: CASSDTGATNEKLFF